The clone carrying this T cell receptor (beta chain) occurred a few times. What it binds is not known. This entry belongs to a study of cytotoxic CD8 clonotypes in ibrutinib-treated CLL. Study overall: Response samples were obtained once patients had received a median about 11 months of treatment, range 6 to 36.

Study results and limitations: Baseline clonality was higher than in age-matched healthy donors and moved in step with circulating CD8+ T-cell counts. Upon ibrutinib response clonality rose, and upon progression it fell back toward baseline.

Clones were read by immunoSEQ multiplex PCR, and TCRdb kept only the in-frame ones, dropping some. The table includes 15,000 to 20,000 clones, 68% detected once. Material: PBMCs, obtained before ibrutinib treatment. The receptor comes from a human donor with chronic lymphocytic leukemia.

CDR3: CASSLANSNYGYTF. The CDR3 DNA follows: TGTGCCAGTAGTCTGGCTAACTCTAACTATGGCTACACCTTC. This chain uses TRBV19 with TRBJ1-2; the D is unclear. This CDR3 has 14 residues. The V end was cut by 5 bases, the J end by 0 bases, with 10 bases between. Germline CDR1 LNHDA, CDR2 SQIVND (reference sequence). Combining the CDR3 with reference TRBV19 and TRBJ1-2 gives the whole variable domain DGGITQSPKYLFRKEGQNVTLSCEQNLNHDAMYWYRQDPGQGLRLIYYSQIVNDFQKGDIAEGYSVSREKKESFPLTVTSAQKNPTAFYLCASSLANSNYGYTFGSGTRLTVV.